These T cell receptor beta chains were read from a single sample in a study of T-cell memory formation after mild COVID-19. Using its own MiXCR run on the 5' RACE reads, TCRdb lists one record per CDR3 protein. Here the sample spans about 180,000 distinct CDR3 sequences, 16% being singletons. The sequenced sample consisted of PBMCs or a T cell subset sorted from them (not recorded which). These receptors all come from an adult woman who had mild COVID-19 (a few samples of this study predate the infection). Cell type and time point are not known. CDR3s include the opening cysteine and the closing phenylalanine or tryptophan. The D gene is left open where the match is weak. The size entry is marked missing in some rows and otherwise reads once, few, many or a size class.

V: TRBV20-1; D: TRBD2; size: few; J: TRBJ2-3; CDR3: CSARDLGGTDTQYF; DNA: TGCAGTGCTAGAGATCTCGGGGGGACAGATACGCAGTATTTT
V: TRBV7-2; D: .; size: .; J: TRBJ1-1; CDR3: CASSLGGQMNTEAFF; DNA: TGTGCCAGCAGCTTAGGGGGCCAAATGAACACTGAAGCTTTCTTT
V: TRBV28; D: .; size: once; J: TRBJ1-2; CDR3: CASSLSAGLGGYTF; DNA: TGTGCCAGCAGTTTATCAGCGGGGCTTGGTGGCTACACCTTC
V: TRBV14; D: .; size: few; J: TRBJ2-3; CDR3: CASSHYRVSSTDTQYF; DNA: TGTGCCAGCAGCCACTACAGGGTTTCCAGCACAGATACGCAGTATTTT
V: TRBV3-1; D: .; size: .; J: TRBJ2-1; CDR3: CASSQGPVPPWNEQFF; DNA: TGTGCCAGCAGCCAAGGGCCGGTCCCTCCCTGGAATGAGCAGTTCTTC
V: TRBV12-3/TRBV12-4; D: .; size: .; J: TRBJ1-1; CDR3: CASSSLNRMNTEAFF; DNA: TGTGCCAGCAGTTCGCTCAATCGGATGAACACTGAAGCTTTCTTT
V: TRBV25-1; D: .; size: few; J: TRBJ2-1; CDR3: CASSGKQGEQFF; DNA: TGTGCCAGCAGTGGAAAGCAGGGTGAGCAGTTCTTC
V: TRBV11-3; D: .; size: .; J: TRBJ1-1; CDR3: CASSLLSNTEAFF; DNA: TGTGCCAGCAGCTTATTATCGAACACTGAAGCTTTCTTT
V: TRBV6-1; D: .; size: .; J: TRBJ2-7; CDR3: CASSAPLWTVTYEQYF; DNA: TGTGCCAGCAGTGCCCCATTGTGGACGGTCACCTACGAGCAGTACTTC
V: TRBV5-1; D: .; size: .; J: TRBJ1-6; CDR3: CASSLGGVNSPLHF; DNA: TGCGCCAGCAGCTTGGGCGGAGTGAATTCACCCCTCCACTTT
V: TRBV12-3/TRBV12-4; D: .; size: many; J: TRBJ2-2; CDR3: CASSFGGLNTGELFF; DNA: TGTGCCAGCAGTTTCGGGGGTCTGAACACCGGGGAGCTGTTTTTT
V: TRBV29-1; D: .; size: .; J: TRBJ2-7; CDR3: CSVGVTGGSYEQYF; DNA: TGCAGCGTTGGGGTAACCGGGGGCTCCTACGAGCAGTACTTC
V: TRBV10-3; D: TRBD2; size: .; J: TRBJ2-3; CDR3: CALRSGLAGSDTQYF; DNA: TGTGCCCTGCGAAGCGGCCTAGCGGGTTCAGATACGCAGTATTTT
V: TRBV7-8; D: TRBD1; size: once; J: TRBJ1-2; CDR3: CASSLIGTGGIDGYTF; DNA: TGTGCCAGCAGCTTAATCGGGACAGGAGGGATAGATGGCTACACCTTC
V: TRBV19; D: TRBD1; size: once; J: TRBJ2-1; CDR3: CASKPGQGRRSYNEQFF; DNA: TGTGCCAGTAAACCGGGACAGGGAAGACGCTCCTACAATGAGCAGTTCTTC
V: TRBV12-3/TRBV12-4; D: .; size: .; J: TRBJ2-3; CDR3: CASTLGSRTSTDTQYF; DNA: TGTGCCAGCACTTTAGGGTCACGGACTAGCACAGATACGCAGTATTTT